The entry below describes one T cell receptor beta chain. The sample originates from a study of CD8+ T cells in alopecia areata. Germline-derived CDR1 and CDR2 are MNHEY and SMNVEV (reference sequence). This CDR3 is built from 11 residues. The V end was cut by 6 bases, the J end by 7 bases, with 9 bases between. After isolation, RNA underwent reverse transcription to generate cDNA as the sequencing template. Generated by immunoSEQ multiplex PCR, the TCRdb table keeps only in-frame clones and is missing some. The sample lists under 40,000 clones; about 60% were seen once. The TCR comes from a human donor with alopecia areata. This chain links TRBV27 with TRBJ2-5; weak D call: TRBD2 (6 bases). Sample: NKG2D-high CD8+ T cells sorted from blood. CDR3 amino acids: CASSSGGTQYF. The CDR3 DNA follows: TGTGCCAGCAGCTCCGGGGGGACCCAGTACTTC.